Listed below are T cell receptor beta chains from one sample, sequenced in a study of blood T cell repertoires in COVID-19. Data came from immunoSEQ multiplex PCR; TCRdb stores just in-frame clones and leaves some out. The repertoire includes around 50,000 clones, around 92% of them detected once, and less than 2.5% sits in the top ten. The specimen was peripheral blood. These receptors were taken from a human donor in a cohort sampled during active COVID-19. Both conserved end residues are part of each CDR3. A D gene is named only where the DNA matches it firmly. For some rows the clone size is stated as once, few or many, or as a class when expanded; others skip it.

j_gene: TRBJ1-1
d_gene: NA
abundance: NA
v_gene: TRBV7-9
CDR3aa: CASGGQLEAFF
CDR3nt: TGTGCCAGCGGTGGACAGCTCGAAGCTTTCTTT

j_gene: TRBJ1-1
d_gene: NA
abundance: NA
v_gene: TRBV7-9
CDR3aa: CASSDARTVSEAFF
CDR3nt: TGTGCCAGCAGCGACGCCCGGACAGTCTCTGAAGCTTTCTTT

j_gene: TRBJ2-3
d_gene: TRBD2
abundance: NA
v_gene: TRBV19
CDR3aa: CASSSRGGTNTDTQYF
CDR3nt: TGTGCCAGTAGTTCCCGTGGGGGGACTAACACAGATACGCAGTATTTT

j_gene: TRBJ2-5
d_gene: NA
abundance: NA
v_gene: TRBV28
CDR3aa: CASRFSRGRGEETQYF
CDR3nt: TGTGCCAGCAGATTTAGCCGGGGGAGGGGGGAAGAGACCCAGTACTTC

j_gene: TRBJ2-1
d_gene: TRBD2
abundance: once
v_gene: TRBV28
CDR3aa: CASSLWTSGSYNEQFF
CDR3nt: TGTGCCAGCAGTTTATGGACTAGCGGATCCTACAATGAGCAGTTCTTC

j_gene: TRBJ1-6
d_gene: NA
abundance: NA
v_gene: TRBV5-1
CDR3aa: CASSLVGDVTNSPLHF
CDR3nt: TGCGCCAGCAGCTTGGTGGGAGACGTGACCAATTCACCCCTCCACTTT

j_gene: TRBJ1-5
d_gene: TRBD1
abundance: NA
v_gene: TRBV7-2
CDR3aa: CASSIDRVSNQPQHF
CDR3nt: TGTGCCAGCAGCATTGACAGGGTTAGCAATCAGCCCCAGCATTTT

j_gene: TRBJ2-7
d_gene: TRBD2
abundance: medium-sized
v_gene: TRBV14
CDR3aa: CASSPVTSGAYEQYF
CDR3nt: TGTGCCAGCAGCCCGGTCACTAGCGGGGCCTACGAGCAGTACTTC

j_gene: TRBJ2-7
d_gene: TRBD2
abundance: NA
v_gene: TRBV7-9
CDR3aa: CASSPVAGVSYEQYF
CDR3nt: TGTGCCAGCAGCCCCGTAGCGGGAGTCTCCTACGAGCAGTACTTC

j_gene: TRBJ1-3
d_gene: NA
abundance: NA
v_gene: TRBV29-1
CDR3aa: CSVEDYTGTSGNTIYF
CDR3nt: TGCAGCGTTGAAGACTACACAGGTACCTCTGGAAACACCATATATTTT

j_gene: TRBJ1-5
d_gene: TRBD1
abundance: NA
v_gene: TRBV4-1
CDR3aa: CASSQDSIDRAGSRNQPQHF
CDR3nt: TGCGCCAGCAGCCAAGATTCCATTGACAGGGCAGGCTCACGCAATCAGCCCCAGCATTTT

j_gene: TRBJ1-3
d_gene: TRBD1
abundance: NA
v_gene: TRBV19
CDR3aa: CASSTRQGYSGNTIYF
CDR3nt: TGTGCCAGTAGTACCCGACAGGGTTACTCTGGAAACACCATATATTTT

j_gene: TRBJ2-2
d_gene: TRBD2
abundance: NA
v_gene: TRBV5-4
CDR3aa: CASSLDPGTSSIGELFF
CDR3nt: TGTGCCAGCAGCCTGGACCCCGGGACTAGCAGTATCGGGGAGCTGTTTTTT

j_gene: TRBJ1-6
d_gene: TRBD1
abundance: NA
v_gene: TRBV6-5
CDR3aa: CASSYSTGNSPLHF
CDR3nt: TGTGCCAGCAGTTACTCGACAGGGAATTCACCCCTCCACTTT

j_gene: TRBJ2-5
d_gene: TRBD2
abundance: once
v_gene: TRBV24-1
CDR3aa: CATSDRGTLSGSGETQYF
CDR3nt: TGTGCCACCAGTGATAGGGGGACACTTAGCGGGAGCGGGGAGACCCAGTACTTC

j_gene: TRBJ2-5
d_gene: TRBD1
abundance: NA
v_gene: TRBV5-1
CDR3aa: CASSLDRQGSETQYF
CDR3nt: TGCGCCAGCAGCTTGGACAGACAGGGTTCAGAGACCCAGTACTTC

j_gene: TRBJ1-2
d_gene: TRBD1
abundance: NA
v_gene: TRBV14
CDR3aa: CASSPTTGHYGYTF
CDR3nt: TGTGCCAGCAGCCCTACGACAGGGCACTATGGCTACACCTTC

j_gene: TRBJ2-3
d_gene: TRBD2
abundance: once
v_gene: TRBV10-3
CDR3aa: CAISAAGLAGSDTQYF
CDR3nt: TGTGCCATCAGTGCTGCGGGACTAGCGGGGTCAGATACGCAGTATTTT

j_gene: TRBJ2-1
d_gene: TRBD2
abundance: NA
v_gene: TRBV4-3
CDR3aa: CASSQDYGTSGREVQFF
CDR3nt: TGCGCCAGCAGCCAAGACTACGGGACTAGCGGGAGGGAGGTACAGTTCTTC

j_gene: TRBJ1-3
d_gene: NA
abundance: NA
v_gene: TRBV6-2/TRBV6-3
CDR3aa: CASSPGALLLSGNTIYF
CDR3nt: TGTGCCAGCAGCCCAGGGGCCCTTCTGCTATCTGGAAACACCATATATTTT

j_gene: TRBJ1-3
d_gene: NA
abundance: once
v_gene: TRBV2
CDR3aa: CASSVQYGNTIYF
CDR3nt: TGTGCCAGCAGTGTACAGTATGGAAACACCATATATTTT

j_gene: TRBJ2-5
d_gene: NA
abundance: NA
v_gene: TRBV9
CDR3aa: CASSVDPGWSQETQYF
CDR3nt: TGTGCCAGCAGCGTAGACCCCGGGTGGAGCCAAGAGACCCAGTACTTC

j_gene: TRBJ2-2
d_gene: TRBD2
abundance: NA
v_gene: TRBV6-2/TRBV6-3
CDR3aa: CASSAGLAGGWVKAGELFF
CDR3nt: TGTGCCAGCAGCGCGGGACTAGCGGGAGGATGGGTGAAGGCCGGGGAGCTGTTTTTT

j_gene: TRBJ2-5
d_gene: NA
abundance: NA
v_gene: TRBV6-2/TRBV6-3
CDR3aa: CASSRIRGEGETQYF
CDR3nt: TGTGCCAGCAGTAGAATCAGGGGTGAGGGAGAGACCCAGTACTTC

j_gene: TRBJ1-2
d_gene: NA
abundance: NA
v_gene: TRBV5-8
CDR3aa: CASSFGGDSNYGYTF
CDR3nt: TGTGCCAGCAGCTTTGGCGGGGACTCAAACTATGGCTACACCTTC

j_gene: TRBJ1-4
d_gene: TRBD1
abundance: NA
v_gene: TRBV7-2
CDR3aa: CASSAQGATNEKLFF
CDR3nt: TGTGCCAGCAGCGCACAGGGGGCAACTAATGAAAAACTGTTTTTT

j_gene: TRBJ2-5
d_gene: TRBD2
abundance: NA
v_gene: TRBV10-1
CDR3aa: CASSTSGEETQYF
CDR3nt: TGCGCCAGCAGTACTAGCGGGGAAGAGACCCAGTACTTC

j_gene: TRBJ2-7
d_gene: NA
abundance: NA
v_gene: TRBV25-1
CDR3aa: CASRQTGYEQYF
CDR3nt: TGTGCCAGCAGACAGACAGGCTACGAGCAGTACTTC

j_gene: TRBJ2-7
d_gene: TRBD1
abundance: NA
v_gene: TRBV12-3/TRBV12-4
CDR3aa: CASSTRGSYEQYF
CDR3nt: TGTGCCAGCAGTACCAGGGGGTCCTACGAGCAGTACTTC

j_gene: TRBJ2-2
d_gene: NA
abundance: NA
v_gene: TRBV5-1
CDR3aa: CASSLEEKRTGELFF
CDR3nt: TGCGCCAGCAGCTTGGAGGAGAAACGGACCGGGGAGCTGTTTTTT

j_gene: TRBJ2-7
d_gene: TRBD2
abundance: NA
v_gene: TRBV6-5
CDR3aa: CASRWSSGSSYEQYF
CDR3nt: TGTGCCAGCAGGTGGTCTAGCGGGAGCTCCTACGAGCAGTACTTC

j_gene: TRBJ2-5
d_gene: NA
abundance: NA
v_gene: TRBV7-2
CDR3aa: CASSFASNSETQYF
CDR3nt: TGTGCCAGCAGCTTTGCGAGTAACTCAGAGACCCAGTACTTC

j_gene: TRBJ1-4
d_gene: TRBD1
abundance: NA
v_gene: TRBV2
CDR3aa: CASTFGTGNEKLFF
CDR3nt: TGTGCCTCCACCTTTGGGACAGGGAATGAAAAACTGTTTTTT

j_gene: TRBJ1-2
d_gene: NA
abundance: few
v_gene: TRBV10-3
CDR3aa: CAISQAGANYGYTF
CDR3nt: TGTGCCATCAGCCAGGCCGGGGCTAACTATGGCTACACCTTC

j_gene: TRBJ2-3
d_gene: TRBD1
abundance: NA
v_gene: TRBV4-3
CDR3aa: CASSQAPGQSTDTQYF
CDR3nt: TGCGCCAGCAGCCAGGCCCCGGGACAGTCCACAGATACGCAGTATTTT

j_gene: TRBJ2-1
d_gene: NA
abundance: NA
v_gene: TRBV11-1
CDR3aa: CASSLRSGSARNEQFF
CDR3nt: TGTGCCAGCAGCTTACGATCGGGTAGTGCCCGGAATGAGCAGTTCTTC

j_gene: TRBJ1-5
d_gene: NA
abundance: NA
v_gene: TRBV6-6
CDR3aa: CASSHPGMGNNQPQHF
CDR3nt: TGTGCCAGCAGTCACCCGGGGATGGGGAACAATCAGCCCCAGCATTTT

j_gene: TRBJ1-1
d_gene: NA
abundance: NA
v_gene: TRBV6-5
CDR3aa: CASSYQGPRVGTEAFF
CDR3nt: TGTGCCAGCAGTTACCAGGGTCCCCGAGTGGGCACTGAAGCTTTCTTT

j_gene: TRBJ2-5
d_gene: TRBD1
abundance: once
v_gene: TRBV7-9
CDR3aa: CASSRTRDRRETQYF
CDR3nt: TGTGCCAGCAGCCGCACCCGGGACAGGAGGGAGACCCAGTACTTC

j_gene: TRBJ2-1
d_gene: TRBD2
abundance: NA
v_gene: TRBV5-1
CDR3aa: CASSLGSGGSSYNEQFF
CDR3nt: TGCGCCAGCAGCTTGGGCAGCGGGGGAAGCTCCTACAATGAGCAGTTCTTC

j_gene: TRBJ2-7
d_gene: NA
abundance: NA
v_gene: TRBV19
CDR3aa: CASSTTQGSYEQYF
CDR3nt: TGTGCCAGTAGTACGACACAGGGATCCTACGAGCAGTACTTC